This T cell receptor (beta chain) was observed in a study of T cell responses to AZD1222 COVID-19 vaccine. A remark on this clone: Its antigen is still unknown.

Germline-derived CDR1 and CDR2 are SGDLS and YYNGEE. The CDR3 is made up of 14 amino acids. Trimming pared 3 bases from V and 7 bases from J, leaving 14 bases between. Regarding the study as a whole: Most donors were white British, females outnumbered males, and clonal diversity was possibly underestimated. Following two doses of AZD1222, Spike-specific TCR breadth and depth rose. AZD1222 recipients seropositive at baseline numbered only 5 or 6. Spike as a whole was targeted by vaccine-associated CD4 TCRs, dominant at 160-218 and 743-854.

Method: immunoSEQ multiplex PCR; TCRdb's copy keeps in-frame clones and lacks some. The sample has some 97,000 clones; about 88% are singletons. This sequence joins TRBV9 and TRBJ2-1; D might be TRBD1 (6 bases). Sequencing was performed on peripheral blood, taken on day 0 of AZD1222 vaccination. This clonotype was obtained from an adult in good health. CDR3 sequence (DNA): TGTGCCAGCAGCGCTCCCCCAAGGGGGAATGAGCAGTTCTTC. Its protein product is CASSAPPRGNEQFF.